This entry describes one TCR beta chain. This entry comes from a study of blood T cell repertoires in COVID-19. Trimming stripped 3 bases from V and 8 bases from J, with 17 bases between. CDR1 is SGHRS, CDR2 YFSETQ, per germline. CDR3 length: 15 amino acids. In the study's own analysis: Amplifying reference gene primers gave estimates of nucleated cell counts. The protocol was immunoSEQ multiplex PCR, while the TCRdb copy is restricted to in-frame clones and leaves out a portion. That table gives V, J and clone size, and the DNA gave D and trimming. The table lists about 76,000 clones, roughly 84% of them singletons.

The chain combines TRBV5-1 with TRBJ1-4, with D maybe TRBD1 (6 bases). The TCR comes from a man in his sixties with COVID-19, enrolled during active disease. Specimen: peripheral blood. The CDR3 nucleotides are TGCGCCAGCAGCTCACAGGGAGGGGCAGGGGAAAAACTGTTTTTT. Translation gives CASSSQGGAGEKLFF.